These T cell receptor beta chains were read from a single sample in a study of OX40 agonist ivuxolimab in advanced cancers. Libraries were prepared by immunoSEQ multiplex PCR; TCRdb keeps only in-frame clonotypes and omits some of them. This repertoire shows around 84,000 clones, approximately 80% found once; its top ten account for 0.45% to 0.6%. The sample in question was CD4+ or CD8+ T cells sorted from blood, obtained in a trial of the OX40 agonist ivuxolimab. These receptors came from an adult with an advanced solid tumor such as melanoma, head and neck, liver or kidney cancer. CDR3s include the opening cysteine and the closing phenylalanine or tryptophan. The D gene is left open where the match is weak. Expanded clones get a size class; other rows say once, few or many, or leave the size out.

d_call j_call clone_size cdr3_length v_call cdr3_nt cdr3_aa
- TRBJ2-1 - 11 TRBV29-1 TGCAGCGTTAGGCCGGCCCGGGAGCAGTTCTTC CSVRPAREQFF
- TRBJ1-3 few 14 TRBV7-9 TGTGCCAGCAGCTTAGGACAGCCCGGAAACACCATATATTTT CASSLGQPGNTIYF
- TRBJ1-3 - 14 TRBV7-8 TGTGCCAGCAGCCCGCAGGGGACTGGAAACACCATATATTTT CASSPQGTGNTIYF
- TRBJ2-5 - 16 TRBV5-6 TGTGCCAGCAGCTGGAGGGGGACAGATAAACAAGAGACCCAGTACTTC CASSWRGTDKQETQYF
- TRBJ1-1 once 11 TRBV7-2 TGTGCCAGCAGCTCATTACCCGGGATCCACTTT CASSSLPGIHF
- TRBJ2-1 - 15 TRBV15 TGTGCCACCAGCGGTCCGGGATCTACGTACAATGAGCAGTTCTTC CATSGPGSTYNEQFF
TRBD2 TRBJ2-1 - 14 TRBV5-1 TGCGCCAGCAGCTTGGGACTAGCGCGGGATGAGCAGTTCTTC CASSLGLARDEQFF
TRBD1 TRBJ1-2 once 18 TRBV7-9 TGTGCCAGCAGCTCGACCCGGGACAGGGGGCAACTTAACTATGGCTACACCTTC CASSSTRDRGQLNYGYTF
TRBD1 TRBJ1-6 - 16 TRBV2 TGTGCCAGCATTGGGCCAGGGGGGGAAGATAGGTCACCCCTCCACTTT CASIGPGGEDRSPLHF
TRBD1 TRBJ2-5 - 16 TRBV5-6 TGTGCCAGCAGCTTTGGTGGGGGACAGGGGAGGGAGACCCAGTACTTC CASSFGGGQGRETQYF
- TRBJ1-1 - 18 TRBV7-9 TGTGCCAGCAGCTTAGCGGATTTTAAAAAGAAGTTGAACACTGAAGCTTTCTTT CASSLADFKKKLNTEAFF
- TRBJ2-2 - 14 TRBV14 TGTGCCAGCAGCCAGCTAAGGAACACCGGGGAGCTGTTTTTT CASSQLRNTGELFF
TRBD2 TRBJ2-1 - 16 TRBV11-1 TGTGCCAGCAGCGATTCTAGCGGGAGTTCGTACAATGAGCAGTTCTTC CASSDSSGSSYNEQFF
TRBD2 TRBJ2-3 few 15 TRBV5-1 TGCGCCAGCAGAAGTACTAGCGGCGAGGCAGGTACGCAGTATTTT CASRSTSGEAGTQYF
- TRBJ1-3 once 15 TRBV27 TGTGCCAGCAGTCCAGGGACCTGGGCTGGAAACACCATATATTTT CASSPGTWAGNTIYF
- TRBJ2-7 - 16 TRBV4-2 TGTGCCAGCAGCCAAGTAATGGGGCTGGGGAGTTACGAGCAGTACTTC CASSQVMGLGSYEQYF
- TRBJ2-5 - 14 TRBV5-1 TGCGCCAGCAGCCGGGTAGGGGACCAAGAGACCCAGTACTTC CASSRVGDQETQYF
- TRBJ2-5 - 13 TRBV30 TGTGCCTGGAGTGTCGGGCGGGTAGAGACCCAGTACTTC CAWSVGRVETQYF
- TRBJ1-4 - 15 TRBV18 TGTGCCAGCAGCGCATTGGGGGTACTGAATGAAAAACTGTTTTTT CASSALGVLNEKLFF
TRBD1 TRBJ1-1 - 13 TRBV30 TGTGCCTGGAACCCGGACAGGCTTACTGAAGCTTTCTTT CAWNPDRLTEAFF
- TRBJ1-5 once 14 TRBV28 TGTGCCAGCAGTAAAGGGGGGAGCAATCAGCCCCAGCATTTT CASSKGGSNQPQHF
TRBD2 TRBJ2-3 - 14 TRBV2 TGTGCCAGCAGTCTAGCGGGGGGACTCGATACGCAGTATTTT CASSLAGGLDTQYF
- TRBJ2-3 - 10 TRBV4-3 TGCGCCAGCAGCCAAGATCACAGGGATTTT CASSQDHRDF
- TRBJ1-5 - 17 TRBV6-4 TGTGCCAGCAGTGACTCCGGGCGAGGAGTGGGGGGGCAGCCCCAGCATTTT CASSDSGRGVGGQPQHF
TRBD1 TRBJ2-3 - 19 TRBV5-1 TGCGCCAGCAGCTTGGGTTTTGGGACAGGCCATTTTAGGGCAGATACGCAGTATTTT CASSLGFGTGHFRADTQYF
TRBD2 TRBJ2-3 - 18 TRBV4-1 TGCGCCAGCAGCAGCCCCGATCTGGCTGCGGGGGGCACAGATACGCAGTATTTT CASSSPDLAAGGTDTQYF
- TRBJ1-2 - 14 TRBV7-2 TGTGCCAGCAGCTCCTTACAGGGAAGGGATGGCTACACCTTC CASSSLQGRDGYTF
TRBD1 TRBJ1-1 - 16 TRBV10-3 TGTGCCATCAGTGGGAACACAGGGGGCGTAATGGCTGAAGCTTTCTTT CAISGNTGGVMAEAFF
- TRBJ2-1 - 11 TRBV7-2 TGTGCCAGCAGCTCGTTCAATGAGCAGTTCTTC CASSSFNEQFF
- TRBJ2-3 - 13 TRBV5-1 TGCGCCAGCAGCTTGTCCGGCAAAGATACGCAGTATTTT CASSLSGKDTQYF
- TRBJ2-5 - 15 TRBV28 TGTGCCAGCAGTTTATCGGGGGCGGGTTGGGAGACCCAGTACTTC CASSLSGAGWETQYF
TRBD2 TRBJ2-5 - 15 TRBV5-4 TGTGCCAGCAGCGGATTCGGGGGGGGGCAAGAGACCCAGTACTTC CASSGFGGGQETQYF
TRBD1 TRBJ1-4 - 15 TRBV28 TGTGCCAGCAGTTCCCTTTGGACAGGAGGTGAAAAACTGTTTTTT CASSSLWTGGEKLFF
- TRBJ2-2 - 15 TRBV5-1 TGCGCCAGCAGCTTGACAGGGTCGCACACCGGGGAGCTGTTTTTT CASSLTGSHTGELFF
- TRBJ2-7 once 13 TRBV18 TGTGCCAGCTCACTATCCTTAGAGTACGAGCAGTACTTC CASSLSLEYEQYF
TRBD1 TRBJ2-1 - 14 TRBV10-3 TGTGCCATCAGTGGGACAGGGGATGGGAATGAGCAGTTCTTC CAISGTGDGNEQFF
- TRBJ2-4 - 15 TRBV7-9 TGTGCCAGCAGCTCCAGGGGTGGGGGCAAAAACATTCAGTACTTC CASSSRGGGKNIQYF
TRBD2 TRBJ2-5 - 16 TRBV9 TGTGCCAGCAGCGTAGGGGCGGGAGCCCGGCAAGAGACCCAGTACTTC CASSVGAGARQETQYF
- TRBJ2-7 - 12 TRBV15 TGTGCCACCAGCAGAGATAAAAAGGGACAGTACTTC CATSRDKKGQYF
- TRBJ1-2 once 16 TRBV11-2 TGTGCCAGCAGTTTACGGCGGGGGAGGGACTTAGGGGGCTACACCTTC CASSLRRGRDLGGYTF
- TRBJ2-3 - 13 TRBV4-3 TGCGCCAGCAGCCAAGTGGTCGGAGATACGCAGTATTTT CASSQVVGDTQYF
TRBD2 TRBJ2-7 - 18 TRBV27 TGTGCCAGCGCACCGCTGGGACTAGCGGGAGTGACCACCTACGAGCAGTACTTC CASAPLGLAGVTTYEQYF
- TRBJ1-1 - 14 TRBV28 TGTGCCAGCAGTAGGACAGCTCTGAACACTGAAGCTTTCTTT CASSRTALNTEAFF
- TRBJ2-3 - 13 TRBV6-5 TGTGCCAGCAGCCCCTCTCGGGGGAATACGCAGTATTTT CASSPSRGNTQYF
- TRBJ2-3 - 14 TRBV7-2 TGTGCCAGCAGCTTATTTACAGGGACAGATACGCAGTATTTT CASSLFTGTDTQYF
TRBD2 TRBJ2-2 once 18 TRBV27 TGTGCCAGCAAGGTATTACTAGCGGGACCGCGGGGGACCGGGGAGCTGTTTTTT CASKVLLAGPRGTGELFF